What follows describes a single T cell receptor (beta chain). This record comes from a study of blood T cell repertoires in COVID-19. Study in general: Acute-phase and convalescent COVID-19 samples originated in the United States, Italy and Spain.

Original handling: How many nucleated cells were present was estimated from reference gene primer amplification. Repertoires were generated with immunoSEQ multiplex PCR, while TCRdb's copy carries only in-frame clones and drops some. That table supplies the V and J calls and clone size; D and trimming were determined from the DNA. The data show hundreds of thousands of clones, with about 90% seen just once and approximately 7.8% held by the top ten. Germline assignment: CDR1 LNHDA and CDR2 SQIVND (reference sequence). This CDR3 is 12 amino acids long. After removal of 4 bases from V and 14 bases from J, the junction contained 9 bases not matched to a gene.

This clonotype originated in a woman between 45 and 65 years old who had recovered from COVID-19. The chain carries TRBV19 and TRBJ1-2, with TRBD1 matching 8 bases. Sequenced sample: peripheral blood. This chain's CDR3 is CASSNTGGTATF. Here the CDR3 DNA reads TGTGCCAGTAGTAATACAGGGGGTACGGCGACCTTC. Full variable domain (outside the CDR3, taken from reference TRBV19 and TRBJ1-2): DGGITQSPKYLFRKEGQNVTLSCEQNLNHDAMYWYRQDPGQGLRLIYYSQIVNDFQKGDIAEGYSVSREKKESFPLTVTSAQKNPTAFYLCASSNTGGTATFGSGTRLTVV.